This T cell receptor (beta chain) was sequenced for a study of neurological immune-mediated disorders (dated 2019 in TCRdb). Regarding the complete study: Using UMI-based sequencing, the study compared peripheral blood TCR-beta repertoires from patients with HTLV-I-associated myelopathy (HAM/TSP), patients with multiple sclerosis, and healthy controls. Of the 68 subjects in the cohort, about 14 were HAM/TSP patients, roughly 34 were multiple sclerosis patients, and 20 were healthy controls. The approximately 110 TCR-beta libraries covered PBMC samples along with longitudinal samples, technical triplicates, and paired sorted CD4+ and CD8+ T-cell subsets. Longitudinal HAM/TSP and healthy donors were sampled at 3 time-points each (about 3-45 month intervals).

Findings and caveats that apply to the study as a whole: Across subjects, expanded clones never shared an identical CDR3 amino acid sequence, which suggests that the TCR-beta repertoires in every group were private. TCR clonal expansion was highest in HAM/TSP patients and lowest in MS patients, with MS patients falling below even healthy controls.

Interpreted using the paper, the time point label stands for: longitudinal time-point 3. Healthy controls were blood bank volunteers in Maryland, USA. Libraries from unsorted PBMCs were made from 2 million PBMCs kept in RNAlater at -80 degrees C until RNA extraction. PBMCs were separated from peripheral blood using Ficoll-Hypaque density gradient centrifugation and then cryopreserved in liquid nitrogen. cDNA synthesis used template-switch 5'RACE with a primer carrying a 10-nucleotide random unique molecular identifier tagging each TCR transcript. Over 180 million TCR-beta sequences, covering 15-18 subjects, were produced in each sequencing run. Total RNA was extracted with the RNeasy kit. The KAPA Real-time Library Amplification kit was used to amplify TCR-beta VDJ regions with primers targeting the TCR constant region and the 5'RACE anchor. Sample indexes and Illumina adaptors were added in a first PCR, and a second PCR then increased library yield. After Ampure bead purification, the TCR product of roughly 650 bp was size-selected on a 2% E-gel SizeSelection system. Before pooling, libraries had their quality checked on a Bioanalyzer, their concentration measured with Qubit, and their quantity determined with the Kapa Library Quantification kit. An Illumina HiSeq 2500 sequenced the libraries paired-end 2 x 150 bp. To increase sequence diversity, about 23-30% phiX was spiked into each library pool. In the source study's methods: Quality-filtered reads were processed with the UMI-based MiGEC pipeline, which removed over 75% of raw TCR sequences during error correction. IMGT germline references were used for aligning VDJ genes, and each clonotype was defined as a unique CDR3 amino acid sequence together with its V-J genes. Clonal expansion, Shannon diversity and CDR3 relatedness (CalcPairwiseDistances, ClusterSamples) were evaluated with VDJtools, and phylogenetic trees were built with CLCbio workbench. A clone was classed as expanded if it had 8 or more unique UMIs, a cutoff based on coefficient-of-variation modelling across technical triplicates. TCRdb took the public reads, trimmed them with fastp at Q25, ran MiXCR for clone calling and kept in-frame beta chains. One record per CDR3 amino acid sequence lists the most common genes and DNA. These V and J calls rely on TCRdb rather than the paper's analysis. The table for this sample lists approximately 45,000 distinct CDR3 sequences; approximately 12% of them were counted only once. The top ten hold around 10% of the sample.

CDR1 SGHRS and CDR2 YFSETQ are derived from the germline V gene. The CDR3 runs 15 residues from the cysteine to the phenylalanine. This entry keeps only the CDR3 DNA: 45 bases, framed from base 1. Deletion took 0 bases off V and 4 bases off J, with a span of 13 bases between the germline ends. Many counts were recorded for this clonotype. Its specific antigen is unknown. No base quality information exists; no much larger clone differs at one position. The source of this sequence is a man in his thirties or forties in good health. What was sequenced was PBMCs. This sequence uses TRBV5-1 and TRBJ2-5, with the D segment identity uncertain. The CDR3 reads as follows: CASSLAWQVGETQYF. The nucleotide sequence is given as TGCGCCAGCAGCTTGGCCTGGCAGGTGGGAGAGACCCAGTACTTC.